These 23 T cell receptor beta chains were sequenced from one sample in a study of PD-L1 blockade in urothelial cancer. Time point defined: peripheral blood 6 weeks after treatment start. Sequencing used immunoSEQ multiplex PCR; TCRdb keeps in-frame clones, though not all of them. The data show roughly 120,000 clones, around nine tenths seen once. The sample consisted of PBMCs, taken around atezolizumab (anti-PD-L1) treatment. The receptors derive from a man aged 55 to 70 with urothelial cancer.

V usage is TRBV7-2 and J usage is TRBJ1-4; TRBD1 might be the D (6 bases). There are 16 residues in the CDR3. CDR1 and CDR2 (germline): SGHTA, FQGNSA. Trimming pared 4 bases from V and 2 bases from J, leaving 14 bases between. CDR3 in DNA: TGTGCCAGCAGCTCCGGGACACTTTCCACTAATGAAAAACTGTTTTTT. It is translated as CASSSGTLSTNEKLFF.

The CDR3 sequence: CASSPPGGSTYEQYF. As DNA, the CDR3 is TGTGCCAGCTCACCACCAGGTGGGAGCACCTACGAGCAGTACTTC. The rearrangement joins TRBV18 to TRBJ2-7; tentatively, D is TRBD2 (5 bases). The V gene lost 0 bases and the J gene lost 2 bases, with 11 bases spanning the gap. Germline CDR1 KGHSH, CDR2 LQKENI. The CDR3 has 15 amino acids.

The rearrangement links TRBV18 to TRBJ2-7; tentatively, D is TRBD1 (5 bases). Trimming took 3 bases from V and 1 from J, leaving 13 bases between them. Germline V gene sequence: CDR1 KGHSH, CDR2 LQKENI. The CDR3 spans 15 residues. CDR3 bases: TGTGCCAGCTCACCCCTACCGACAGAATCCTACGAGCAGTACTTC. Amino acids: CASSPLPTESYEQYF.

The chain joins TRBV7-9 to TRBJ1-3, with a possible D match to TRBD1 (6 bases). The germline gives CDR1 SEHNR, CDR2 FQNEAQ (reference sequence). V lost 7 bases and J 8 bases, leaving 18 bases between the germline ends. This CDR3 region has 14 residues. CDR3 nucleotide sequence: TGTGCCAGCACCCAGGGGCTTATCGGAGACACCATATATTTT. This sequence encodes CASTQGLIGDTIYF. Full variable domain (outside the CDR3, taken from reference TRBV7-9 and TRBJ1-3): DTGVSQNPRHKITKRGQNVTFRCDPISEHNRLYWYRQTLGQGPEFLTYFQNEAQLEKSRLLSDRFSAERPKGSFSTLEIQRTEQGDSAMYLCASTQGLIGDTIYFGEGSWLTVV.

This clone was picked up a small number of times. The chain employs TRBV2 and TRBJ1-2, with 9 nucleotides matching TRBD1. This CDR3 is built from 14 residues. Trimming at V came to 6 bases and at J to 8 bases, leaving 10 bases not matched to a gene. CDR1 is SNHLY, CDR2 FYNNEI, per germline. The CDR3 coding sequence is TGTGCCAGCAGCGGGTCACAGGGGGCGCGGGGCTACACCTTC. Residues: CASSGSQGARGYTF.

The chain carries TRBV5-4 and TRBJ1-2; 9 nucleotides agree with TRBD1. The CDR3 covers 16 residues. Germline V lookup: CDR1 SGHNT, CDR2 YYREEE (reference sequence). Trimming at V came to 1 base and at J to 3 bases, leaving 7 bases not matched to a gene. CDR3 nucleotides: TGTGCCAGCAGCTTGACAGGGGGCGCGGGGTACTATGGCTACACCTTC. Amino acid sequence: CASSLTGGAGYYGYTF.

This clone showed up just a few times. The J gene is TRBJ1-2, the V gene TRBV4-2; D possibly corresponds to TRBD1 (6 bases). Germline V gene data show CDR1 as LGHNA and CDR2 as YNFKEQ. Trimming cost V 1 base and J 3 bases, with 21 bases left between them. CDR3 length: 18 residues. CDR3 nucleotides: TGTGCCAGCAGCCAAGCGATTACAGGGATAGGGTTAGACTATGGCTACACCTTC. It specifies CASSQAITGIGLDYGYTF.

V is TRBV10-3 and J is TRBJ2-2; TRBD1 agrees at 10 bases. The V and J ends lost 6 bases and 4 bases, in that order; junction bases with no gene match: 5. The CDR3 has 15 amino acids. Germline V lookup: CDR1 ENHRY, CDR2 SYGVKD. CDR3 amino acids: CAISRQGAITGELFF. CDR3 bases: TGTGCCATCAGCCGACAGGGGGCTATCACCGGGGAGCTGTTTTTT.

The V call is TRBV5-1, the J call TRBJ2-5, with D tentatively TRBD2 (6 bases). Germline values: CDR1 SGHRS, CDR2 YFSETQ. CDR3 size: 16 residues. Trimming cost V 0 bases and J 2 bases, with 14 bases left between them. CDR3 loop: CASSLAVAERQETQYF. CDR3 nucleotide sequence: TGCGCCAGCAGCTTGGCAGTAGCGGAGAGACAAGAGACCCAGTACTTC.

This clone was seen once. This chain links TRBV10-3 with TRBJ2-1, with 9 bases lining up with TRBD2. The CDR3 loop spans 15 amino acids. Germline V gene data show CDR1 as ENHRY and CDR2 as SYGVKD. The V segment lost 4 bases and the J segment 9 bases; nucleotides outside the gene matches: 10. The CDR3 here is CAISVGGRAWGEQFF. The CDR3 DNA reads as TGTGCCATCAGTGTAGGCGGGAGGGCCTGGGGTGAGCAGTTCTTC.

The rearrangement links TRBV10-3 to TRBJ2-7, with 7 bases that match TRBD1. V was clipped by 9 bases and J by 1 base; unmatched bases: 6. The CDR3 spans 13 residues. Per the germline V gene, CDR1 is ENHRY and CDR2 is SYGVKD. The CDR3 protein is CAIWAGGSYEQYF. CDR3 in DNA: TGTGCCATATGGGCAGGGGGATCCTACGAGCAGTACTTC.

The chain carries TRBV5-1 and TRBJ1-1; 8 positions agree with TRBD1. Germline V CDR1 and CDR2: SGHRS, YFSETQ. With 2 bases clipped from V and 1 base from J, the junction kept 4 bases outside the gene matches. CDR3 length: 15 amino acids. CDR3 region: CASSFQGAGNTEAFF. CDR3 nucleotide sequence: TGCGCCAGCAGCTTCCAGGGGGCGGGGAACACTGAAGCTTTCTTT.

The rearrangement links TRBV5-1 to TRBJ2-7; D not certain. The V gene lost 0 bases and the J gene lost 9 bases, with 7 bases spanning the gap. Germline loops: CDR1 SGHRS, CDR2 YFSETQ. The CDR3 spans 11 residues. This chain's CDR3 is CASSLDSGQYF. DNA for the CDR3: TGCGCCAGCAGCTTGGACTCCGGGCAGTACTTC.

This clone has a single count. The chain employs TRBV28 and TRBJ2-5; TRBD2 is a possible D gene (5 bases). The V end was cut by 3 bases, the J end by 2 bases, with 10 bases between. The V gene's germline CDR1 is MDHEN and CDR2 SYDVKM. The CDR3 totals 14 residues. CDR3 sequence: CASSFFRGQETQYF. The CDR3 DNA reads TGTGCCAGCAGTTTTTTTCGCGGGCAAGAGACCCAGTACTTC.

V and J are TRBV5-1 and TRBJ1-3; D gene ambiguous. The germline CDR1 and CDR2 sequences are SGHRS and YFSETQ. The CDR3 is 15 residues long. Trimming took 0 bases from V and 2 from J, leaving 9 bases between them. The CDR3 nucleotides are TGCGCCAGCAGCTTGGGGGCGAGAACTGGAAACACCATATATTTT. Translation gives CASSLGARTGNTIYF.

This chain uses TRBV20-1 with TRBJ1-1, with no clear D. Germline V gene data show CDR1 as DFQATT and CDR2 as SNEGSKA (reference sequence). This CDR3 region has 11 residues. V was clipped by 7 bases and J by 6 bases, with 12 bases between them. The CDR3 loop reads CSGAFVAEAFF. CDR3 sequence (DNA): TGCAGTGGCGCGTTCGTGGCTGAAGCTTTCTTT.

The V gene is TRBV6-4, the J gene TRBJ1-2, with D maybe TRBD1 (6 bases). Germline CDR1 reads MRHNA; CDR2 reads SNTAGT. V lost 5 bases and J lost 2, with 12 bases in between. There are 14 residues in the CDR3. CDR3 residues: CASSLGHTNYGYTF. DNA of the CDR3: TGTGCCAGCAGTCTGGGACACACAAACTATGGCTACACCTTC.

This clone was counted a few times. The chain recombines TRBV15 with TRBJ2-7; 7 bases match TRBD2. With V trimmed by 5 bases and J by 0 bases, 4 bases remained unmatched. The CDR3 runs 14 residues. Germline-derived CDR1 and CDR2 are LNHNV and YYDKDF (reference sequence). Here the CDR3 DNA reads TGTGCCACCAGCGGGGGGGACGGCTCCTACGAGCAGTACTTC. Protein sequence: CATSGGDGSYEQYF.

The chain employs TRBV10-2 and TRBJ2-2, with 10 bases identical to TRBD2. The germline gives CDR1 WSHSY, CDR2 SAAADI. The CDR3 is 14 residues long. Trimming took 6 bases from V and 7 from J; bases not matched to a gene: 5. This CDR3 is CASRASGRGGELFF. In nucleotides, the CDR3 is TGCGCCAGCAGAGCTAGCGGGAGAGGCGGGGAGCTGTTTTTT.

The chain recombines TRBV5-4 with TRBJ2-5, with 10 positions matching TRBD2. Germline CDR1 is SGHNT and CDR2 is YYREEE (reference sequence). Trimming cost V 4 bases and J 5 bases; bases outside gene matches: 5. The CDR3 is made up of 14 amino acids. CDR3 bases: TGTGCCAGCAGCCTTAGCGGGGGGTGGGAGACCCAGTACTTC. Its protein is CASSLSGGWETQYF.

V and J are TRBV5-6 and TRBJ1-2; TRBD1 might be the D (5 bases). V lost 0 bases and J lost 4, with 10 bases in between. The CDR3 sequence is 14 residues long. Germline values: CDR1 SGHDT, CDR2 YYEEEE. As DNA, the CDR3 is TGTGCCAGCAGCTTGGGACAGAACGGCTATGGCTACACCTTC. Amino acids: CASSLGQNGYGYTF.

The V and J genes are TRBV28 and TRBJ2-2; a possible D gene is TRBD1 (5 bases). There are 16 residues in the CDR3. Trimming pared 3 bases from V and 2 bases from J, leaving 13 bases between. From germline, CDR1 is MDHEN and CDR2 SYDVKM. The CDR3, as DNA: TGTGCCAGCAGTTTGGTTGTAGACAGTAACACCGGGGAGCTGTTTTTT. This sequence encodes CASSLVVDSNTGELFF.

The chain couples TRBV6-1 to TRBJ2-7; D unresolved. CDR1 is MNHNS, CDR2 SASEGT, per germline. V was trimmed by 6 bases and J by 0 bases, leaving 15 bases between them. This CDR3 region has 15 residues. The CDR3 bases are TGTGCCAGCAGACCCTACGACAAAGGCTCCTACGAGCAGTACTTC. This sequence encodes CASRPYDKGSYEQYF.